This T cell receptor beta chain was captured in a study of cytomegalovirus exposure and HLA in healthy donors. About the research overall: Prior work identified under 130 million unique TCR beta sequences in about 179 million T cells.

This clone was observed a handful of times. Its antigen is as yet unknown. Study-level results: Later genetic work tied a missense DCLRE1C variant to beta-chain V and J trimming.

The CDR3 extends over 19 amino acids. This PCR relied on a set of 60 Vbeta primers and 13 Jbeta primers. The repertoire was sequenced with immunoSEQ multiplex PCR; TCRdb's copy has only in-frame clones and lacks some. The sample lists tens of thousands of clones, 84% occurring once. Sequenced: PBMCs. This chain joins TRBV1 and TRBJ2-7; TRBD2 was called by the table and not checked on the DNA. TRBV1 is classified as a pseudogene. The sequence came from a man between 18 and 29 years old in good health and CMV-seronegative. The CDR3 reads CTSSLLRGRSGRRSYEQYF. For the CDR3, the DNA is TGCACCAGCAGCCTCCTTCGGGGTCGTAGCGGGAGAAGGTCCTACGAGCAGTACTTC.